A selection of T cell receptor beta chains follows, all from one sample in a study of T cells after yellow fever vaccination. TCRdb ran MiXCR on the 5' RACE reads and lists one entry per CDR3 protein. Of a few hundred thousand distinct CDR3 sequences in the sample, approximately 16% were seen once. The sample was PBMCs, taken less than 6 days after the first yellow fever vaccination. The receptors stem from a young man who received the YFV17D yellow fever vaccine. Each CDR3 is given with its conserved first and last residue. The order of the fields is D gene, V gene, J gene, clone size, CDR3 protein, CDR3 DNA. A D gene is named only where the DNA matches it firmly. Clone size is not always given. Where it is, it says once, few, many or a class for expanded clones.

>TRBD2|TRBV7-8|TRBJ2-1|NA
CASSLARKAGGYNEQFF
TGTGCCAGCAGCTTAGCTCGCAAAGCGGGGGGGTACAATGAGCAGTTCTTC
>NA|TRBV7-2|TRBJ2-5|few
CASSGSPRETQYF
TGTGCCAGCAGCGGGAGCCCGCGGGAGACCCAGTACTTC
>NA|TRBV29-1|TRBJ1-1|few
CSVTLHENTEAFF
TGCAGCGTGACCTTACACGAGAACACTGAAGCTTTCTTT
>NA|TRBV7-2|TRBJ2-5|NA
CASSSRRDYQETQYF
TGTGCCAGCAGCTCACGCCGGGACTACCAAGAGACCCAGTACTTC
>TRBD2|TRBV25-1|TRBJ2-7|few
CASTLGGGSEQYF
TGTGCCAGCACCCTGGGGGGAGGGTCCGAGCAGTACTTC
>TRBD1|TRBV11-2|TRBJ2-3|NA
CASAGQGGTDTQYF
TGTGCCAGCGCCGGACAGGGAGGTACAGATACGCAGTATTTT
>TRBD2|TRBV11-3|TRBJ2-3|NA
CASSPGGAGADTQYF
TGTGCCAGCAGCCCCGGGGGGGCCGGTGCAGATACGCAGTATTTT
>TRBD1|TRBV12-3/TRBV12-4|TRBJ1-1|many
CASKGQMNTEAFF
TGTGCCAGCAAGGGACAGATGAACACTGAAGCTTTCTTT
>TRBD1|TRBV20-1|TRBJ1-5|NA
CSASAITGVSQPQHF
TGCAGTGCCAGCGCCATCACAGGGGTCTCACAGCCCCAGCATTTT
>NA|TRBV3-1|TRBJ1-2|NA
CASSQDLRTTGGYTF
TGTGCCAGCAGCCAAGATCTTAGGACAACGGGTGGCTACACCTTC
>NA|TRBV5-6|TRBJ2-7|few
CASSLGGQYEQYF
TGTGCCAGCAGCTTGGGGGGGCAGTACGAGCAGTACTTC
>NA|TRBV30|TRBJ2-3|few
CAWSLGGSVDTQYF
TGTGCCTGGAGCTTGGGGGGCAGTGTAGATACGCAGTATTTT
>NA|TRBV5-1|TRBJ1-1|NA
CASSPMDGTGAFF
TGCGCCAGCAGCCCTATGGACGGGACGGGAGCTTTCTTT
>NA|TRBV20-1|TRBJ2-1|NA
CSVPPVRGVAYNEQFF
TGCAGTGTTCCCCCTGTGAGGGGGGTGGCCTACAATGAGCAGTTCTTC
>NA|TRBV4-1|TRBJ1-5|few
CASSRSPGANQPQHF
TGCGCCAGCAGCCGGTCCCCGGGGGCCAATCAGCCCCAGCATTTT
>NA|TRBV28|TRBJ2-5|NA
CASSPVEVHQETQYF
TGTGCCAGCAGCCCGGTCGAGGTCCACCAAGAGACCCAGTACTTC
>TRBD2|TRBV4-1|TRBJ2-5|few
CASSQGLGGGALQETQYF
TGCGCCAGCAGCCAAGGTTTGGGCGGGGGGGCTCTCCAAGAGACCCAGTACTTC
>TRBD1|TRBV20-1|TRBJ2-2|NA
CSAQQGTNTGELFF
TGCAGTGCGCAACAGGGGACGAACACCGGGGAGCTGTTTTTT
>NA|TRBV27|TRBJ2-7|NA
CASSRYEGRAGEQYF
TGTGCCAGCAGCAGATACGAGGGGCGCGCGGGGGAGCAGTACTTC
>TRBD1|TRBV4-1|TRBJ2-3|NA
CASSRQQGARTDTQYF
TGCGCCAGCAGCCGGCAACAGGGGGCGCGGACAGATACGCAGTATTTT
>NA|TRBV7-2|TRBJ1-1|many
CASSPQIEAFF
TGTGCCAGCAGCCCCCAGATTGAAGCTTTCTTT
>TRBD1|TRBV5-1|TRBJ1-2|few
CASSYLGGQGMIYGYTF
TGCGCCAGCAGCTATCTAGGCGGACAGGGAATGATCTATGGCTACACCTTC
>NA|TRBV20-1|TRBJ1-1|few
CSARAGGRNTEAFF
TGCAGTGCTAGAGCCGGGGGAAGGAACACTGAAGCTTTCTTT
>NA|TRBV2|TRBJ1-2|many
CASSEAPANYGYTF
TGTGCCAGCAGTGAAGCCCCAGCTAACTATGGCTACACCTTC
>TRBD2|TRBV3-1|TRBJ2-1|few
CASSQEGGGADEQFF
TGTGCCAGCAGCCAAGAGGGCGGGGGGGCCGATGAGCAGTTCTTC
>NA|TRBV2|TRBJ2-3|few
CASSEGLGDTQYF
TGTGCCAGCAGTGAGGGGTTGGGGGATACGCAGTATTTT